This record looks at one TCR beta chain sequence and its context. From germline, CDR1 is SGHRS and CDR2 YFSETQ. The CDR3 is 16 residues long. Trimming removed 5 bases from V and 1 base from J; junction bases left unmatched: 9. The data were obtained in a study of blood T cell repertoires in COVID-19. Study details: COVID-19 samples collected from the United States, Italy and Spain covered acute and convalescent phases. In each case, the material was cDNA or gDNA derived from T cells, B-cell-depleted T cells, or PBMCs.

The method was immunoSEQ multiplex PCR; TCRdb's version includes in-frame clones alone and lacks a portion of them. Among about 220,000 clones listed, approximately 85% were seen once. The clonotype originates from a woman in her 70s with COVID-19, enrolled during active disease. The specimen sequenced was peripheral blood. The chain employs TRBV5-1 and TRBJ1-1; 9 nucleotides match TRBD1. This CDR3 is CASRPTGGAGNTEAFF. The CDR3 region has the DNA TGCGCCAGCAGGCCAACAGGGGGCGCAGGGAACACTGAAGCTTTCTTT.